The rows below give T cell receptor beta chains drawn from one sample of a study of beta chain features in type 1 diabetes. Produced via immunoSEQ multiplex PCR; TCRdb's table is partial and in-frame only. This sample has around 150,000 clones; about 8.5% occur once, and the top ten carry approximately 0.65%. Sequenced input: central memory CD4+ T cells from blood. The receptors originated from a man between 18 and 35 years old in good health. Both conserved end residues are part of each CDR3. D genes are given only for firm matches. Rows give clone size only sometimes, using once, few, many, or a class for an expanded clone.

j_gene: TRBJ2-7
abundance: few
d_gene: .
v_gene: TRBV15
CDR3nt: TGTGCCACCAGCGCGGGAAACCCGTTCTTCGGCGAGCAGTACTTC
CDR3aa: CATSAGNPFFGEQYF

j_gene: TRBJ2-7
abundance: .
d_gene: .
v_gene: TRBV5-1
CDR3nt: TGCGCCAGCGGGGAAGGGACGGGGGACTACGAGCAGTACTTC
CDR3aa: CASGEGTGDYEQYF

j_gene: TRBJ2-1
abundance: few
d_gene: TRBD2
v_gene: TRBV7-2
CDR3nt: TGTGCCAGCAGGCAAGCGGGGGCCTACTACAATGAGCAGTTCTTC
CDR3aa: CASRQAGAYYNEQFF

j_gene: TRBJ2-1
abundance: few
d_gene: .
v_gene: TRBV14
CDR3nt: TGTGCCAGCAGCCAAAGAAGCGGAAGTTACAATGAGCAGCTCTTC
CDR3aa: CASSQRSGSYNEQLF

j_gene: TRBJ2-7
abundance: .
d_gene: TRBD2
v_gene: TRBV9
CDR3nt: TGTGCCAGCAGCCTAGCGGGAGAGGTCTACGAGCAGTACTTC
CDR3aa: CASSLAGEVYEQYF

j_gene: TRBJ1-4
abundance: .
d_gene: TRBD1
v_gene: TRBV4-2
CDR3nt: TGTGCCAGCAGCCAGTTGGGACAGTCCCCTCTGTTTTTT
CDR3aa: CASSQLGQSPLFF

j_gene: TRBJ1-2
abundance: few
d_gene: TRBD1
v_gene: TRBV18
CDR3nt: TGTGCCAGCTCACCGGGGGACAGGGTTGGATTTAATGGCTACACCTTC
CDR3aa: CASSPGDRVGFNGYTF

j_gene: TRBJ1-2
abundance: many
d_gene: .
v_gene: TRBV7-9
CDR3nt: TGTGCCAGCAGCTTATCAGGGTTAACCCCCAGTGGCTACACCTTC
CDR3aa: CASSLSGLTPSGYTF

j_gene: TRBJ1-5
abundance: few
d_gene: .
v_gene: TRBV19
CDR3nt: TGTGCCAGTAGTAGGGGGCAGTATAGCAATCAGCCCCAGCATTTT
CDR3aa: CASSRGQYSNQPQHF

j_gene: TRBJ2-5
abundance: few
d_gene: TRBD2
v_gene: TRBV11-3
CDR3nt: TGTGCCAGCAGCTTATATAGCGGGGGGCCTGGAGAGACCCAGTACTTC
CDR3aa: CASSLYSGGPGETQYF

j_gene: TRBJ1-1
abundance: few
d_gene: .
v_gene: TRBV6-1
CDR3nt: TGTGCCAGCAGTTATGGATCCGGGTCCACTGAAGCTTTCTTT
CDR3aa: CASSYGSGSTEAFF

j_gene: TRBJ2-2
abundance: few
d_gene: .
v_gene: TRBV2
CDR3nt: TGTGCCACGAGACGAGGGGGCACCGGGGAGCTGTTTTTT
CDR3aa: CATRRGGTGELFF

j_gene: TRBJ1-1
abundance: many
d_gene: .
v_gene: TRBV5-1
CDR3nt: TGCGCCAGCAGCTCCAGGGGAACTGAAGCTTTCTTT
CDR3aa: CASSSRGTEAFF

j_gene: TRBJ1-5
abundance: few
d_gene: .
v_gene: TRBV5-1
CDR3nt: TGCGCCAGCAGTCAGTCCGGGGGGGATCAGCCCCAGCATTTT
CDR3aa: CASSQSGGDQPQHF

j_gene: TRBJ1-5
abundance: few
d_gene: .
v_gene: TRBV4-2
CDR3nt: TGTGCCAGCAGCCAAGATAGCGGGCAGGCAAGCAATCAGCCCCAGCATTTT
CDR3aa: CASSQDSGQASNQPQHF

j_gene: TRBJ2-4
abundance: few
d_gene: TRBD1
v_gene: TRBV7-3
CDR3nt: TGTGCCAGCAGCCCCGGACAGGGGGCGTACATTCAGTACTTC
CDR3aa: CASSPGQGAYIQYF

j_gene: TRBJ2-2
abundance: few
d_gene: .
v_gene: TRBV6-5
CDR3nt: TGTGCCGCGAGGGGGGGGGCAAACACCGGGGAGCTGTTTTTT
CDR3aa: CAARGGANTGELFF

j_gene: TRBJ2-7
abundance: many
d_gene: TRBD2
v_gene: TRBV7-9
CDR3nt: TGTGCCAGCAGCTACCTAGCGGGTACCTCCTACGAGCAGTACTTC
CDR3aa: CASSYLAGTSYEQYF

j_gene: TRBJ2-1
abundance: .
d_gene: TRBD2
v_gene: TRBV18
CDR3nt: TGTGCCAGCTCGTCCGGGACTAGCGGGGGAAGTGAGCAGTTCTTC
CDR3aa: CASSSGTSGGSEQFF

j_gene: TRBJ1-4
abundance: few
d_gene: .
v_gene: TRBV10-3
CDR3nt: TGTGCCATCAGGGGGCCAGATCCTAATGAAAAACTGTTTTTT
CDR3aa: CAIRGPDPNEKLFF

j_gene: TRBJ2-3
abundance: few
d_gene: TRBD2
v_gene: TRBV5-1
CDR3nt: TGCGCCAGCAGCCAGGGGACTAGCGGTTACACAGATACGCAGTATTTT
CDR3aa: CASSQGTSGYTDTQYF

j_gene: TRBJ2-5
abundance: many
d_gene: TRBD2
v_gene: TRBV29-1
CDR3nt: TGCAGCGTTGGGGGATCAAGCGGGGCACAAGAGACCCAGTACTTC
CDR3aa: CSVGGSSGAQETQYF

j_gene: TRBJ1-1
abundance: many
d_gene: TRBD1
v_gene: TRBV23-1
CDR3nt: TGCGCCAGCAGTCGGGACAGGGTGAACACTGAAGCTTTCTTT
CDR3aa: CASSRDRVNTEAFF

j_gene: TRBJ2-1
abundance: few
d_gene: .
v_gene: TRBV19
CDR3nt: TGTGCCAGTAGTATGTTGGTTAGGGAGGTTCTCTCCTACAATGAGCAGTTCTTC
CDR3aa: CASSMLVREVLSYNEQFF

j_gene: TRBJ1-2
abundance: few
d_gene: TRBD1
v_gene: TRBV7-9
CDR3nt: TGTGCCAGCAGCTTAGTTCTGATTTCAGGGGGAGAGGGCTACACCTTC
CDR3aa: CASSLVLISGGEGYTF

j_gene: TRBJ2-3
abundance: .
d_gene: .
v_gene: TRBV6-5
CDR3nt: TGTGCCAGCAGTTACCTGGGGGCAGGGGATGCTGATACGCAGTATTTT
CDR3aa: CASSYLGAGDADTQYF

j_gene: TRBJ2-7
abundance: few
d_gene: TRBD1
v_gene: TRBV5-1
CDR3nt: TGCGCCAGCAGCTTGGGGACAGGGCCCGAGCAGTACTTC
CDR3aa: CASSLGTGPEQYF

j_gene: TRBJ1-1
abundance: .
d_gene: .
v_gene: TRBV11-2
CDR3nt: TGTGCCAGCAGCCCACACGTAATGAACACTGAAGCTTTCTTT
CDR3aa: CASSPHVMNTEAFF

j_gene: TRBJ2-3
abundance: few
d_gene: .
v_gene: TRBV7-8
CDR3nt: TGTGCCAGCAGCTTAGCGCGGAGCACAGATACGCAGTATTTT
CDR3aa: CASSLARSTDTQYF

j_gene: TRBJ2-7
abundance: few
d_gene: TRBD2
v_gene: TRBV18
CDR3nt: TGTGCCAGCTCACCAGCGACTAGCGGAGCCTACGAGCAGTACTTC
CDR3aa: CASSPATSGAYEQYF

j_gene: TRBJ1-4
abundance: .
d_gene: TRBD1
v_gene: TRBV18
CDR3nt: TGTGCCAGCTCACCGTCTGCGTGGGACAGGGGGCGTGAAAAACTGTTTTTT
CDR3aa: CASSPSAWDRGREKLFF

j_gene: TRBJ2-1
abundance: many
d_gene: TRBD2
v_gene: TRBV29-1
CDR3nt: TGCAGCGTGGACCTGGGACTAGCGGCTGCTAATGAGCAGTTCTTC
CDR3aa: CSVDLGLAAANEQFF

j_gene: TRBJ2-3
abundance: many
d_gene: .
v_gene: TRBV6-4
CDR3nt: TGTGCCAGCAGTGACGCCTACACAGATACGCAGTATTTT
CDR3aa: CASSDAYTDTQYF

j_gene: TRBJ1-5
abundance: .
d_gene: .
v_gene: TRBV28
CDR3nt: TGTGCCAGCACCAGACTTATTAGCAATCAGCCCCAGCATTTT
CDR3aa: CASTRLISNQPQHF

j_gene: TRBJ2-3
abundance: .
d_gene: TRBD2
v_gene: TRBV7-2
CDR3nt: TGTGCCAGCGGCGGGCCGGGACTAGCGGCGGGGCATACGCAGTATTTT
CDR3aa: CASGGPGLAAGHTQYF

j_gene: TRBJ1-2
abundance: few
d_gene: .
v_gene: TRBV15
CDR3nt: TGTGCCACCAGCAGTCTCTTGGTAGCAGGGGGCTACACCTTC
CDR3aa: CATSSLLVAGGYTF

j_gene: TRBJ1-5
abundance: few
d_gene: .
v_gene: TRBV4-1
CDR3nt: TGCGCCAGCAGCCAAGTGGGGGCCGCCGATCAGCCCCAGCATTTT
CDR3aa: CASSQVGAADQPQHF

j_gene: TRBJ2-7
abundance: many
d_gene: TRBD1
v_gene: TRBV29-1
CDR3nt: TGCAGCGTTGGGTTTGGGACAGGGATCTACGAGCAGTACTTC
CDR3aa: CSVGFGTGIYEQYF

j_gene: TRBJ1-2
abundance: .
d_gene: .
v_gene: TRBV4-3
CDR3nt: TGCGCCAGCAGCCAAGCCGTAACAGGACCAAATAACTATGGCTACACCTTC
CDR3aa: CASSQAVTGPNNYGYTF

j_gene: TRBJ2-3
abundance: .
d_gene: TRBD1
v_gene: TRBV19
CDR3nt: TGTGCCACAGGGACAGGGGACACAGATACGCAGTATTTT
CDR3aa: CATGTGDTDTQYF

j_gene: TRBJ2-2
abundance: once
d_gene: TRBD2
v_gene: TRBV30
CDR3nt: TGTGCCTGGAGGCGACTAGCCGGAGATAACGGGGAGCTGTTTTTT
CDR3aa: CAWRRLAGDNGELFF

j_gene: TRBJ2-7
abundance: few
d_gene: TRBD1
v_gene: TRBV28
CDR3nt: TGTGCCAGCAGTTTCCTGACAGGGGTCGACGAGCAGTACTTC
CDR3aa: CASSFLTGVDEQYF

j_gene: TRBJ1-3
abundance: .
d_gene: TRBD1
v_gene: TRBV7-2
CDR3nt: TGTGCCAGCAGCTTAGTTGGGACAGGATTCTCTGGAAACACCATATATTTT
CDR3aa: CASSLVGTGFSGNTIYF

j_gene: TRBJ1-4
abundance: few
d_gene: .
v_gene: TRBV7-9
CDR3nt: TGTGCCAGCAGCTTAGAAGCCCGGGAAAAACTGTTTTTT
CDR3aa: CASSLEAREKLFF

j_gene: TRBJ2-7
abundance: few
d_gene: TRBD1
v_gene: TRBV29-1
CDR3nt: TGCAGCACCACACAGGGGACAACTTTTGACGAGCAGTACTTC
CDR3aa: CSTTQGTTFDEQYF

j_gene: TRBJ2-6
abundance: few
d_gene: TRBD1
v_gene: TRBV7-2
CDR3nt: TGTGCCAGCAGCCTCCGACAGGGGTCTGGGGCCAACGTCCTGACTTTC
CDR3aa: CASSLRQGSGANVLTF